What follows is one TCR beta chain and its context. This clonotype showed up many times. No cognate antigen has been identified for it. No base quality values were provided; no much bigger clone lies one nucleotide off. TCRdb shows the sequencer as Illumina NovaSeq 6000. TCRalpha and TCRbeta cDNA libraries were constructed by 5'RACE with constant-segment primers, with sample barcodes and unique molecular identifiers being introduced. Trizol reagent was used to extract RNA from every sample. Library amplification was performed in two PCR steps, and a second sample barcode and Illumina TruSeq adapters were introduced in the second step. The libraries were sequenced on an Illumina NovaSeq using 2 x 150 bp paired-end reads. In the paper's pipeline: With migec v1.2.7, reads were demultiplexed and then collapsed into UMI-guided consensus sequences. Using mixcr v2.1.11, UMI consensuses were aligned to TRA and TRB V and J templates and then assembled into clonotypes. Clonotypes were classified as expanded or contracted when called significant by both edgeR and NoisET, with noise models trained on biological replicates. For edgeR calls, a false discovery rate-adjusted p below 0.01 and a log2 fold-change threshold of 1 were applied. As an exploratory analysis of dynamics, PCA with hierarchical clustering was applied to max-normalized trajectories of the 1000 most abundant clonotypes. Each responding clone was given a CD4 or CD8 phenotype based on the CD4+ and CD8+ repertoires, which had been sequenced separately. TCRdb reanalyzed the raw reads on its own, using fastp at Q25 for trimming and MiXCR for clone calling, and kept in-frame beta chains. Entries that share a CDR3 protein sequence are merged under the most common genes and DNA. TCRdb, not the authors, supplied the V and J calls. The sample table records roughly 35,000 distinct CDR3 sequences; 20% to 25% of these occur just once. Of the sample, less than 2% is held by the ten largest clones.

Inclusive of the bounding cysteine and phenylalanine, the CDR3 is 14 residues long. Here the CDR3 DNA is all that survives: 42 bases in frame from base 1. From the germline V gene, CDR1 is SGHAT and CDR2 is FQNNGV. V and J lose 4 bases and 4 bases, and a span of 13 bases separates them. This sample stems from a study of T-cell memory formation after mild COVID-19 (dated by TCRdb to about 2021). In terms of the full investigation: TCR sequence clusters from the two donors were found to be largely donor specific. The cohort was made up of two young adult volunteers, one female and one male, who were previously healthy. In a couple of donors, T-cell clones that expanded and contracted after mild COVID-19 were tracked by sequencing TCRalpha and TCRbeta repertoires over time. General study outcomes and caveats: Clones contracting from day 15 to 85 had balanced CD4/CD8 phenotypes, while a second wave expanding from day 15 to 37 was biased towards CD4+. Contracting CD4+ clones were located mainly in the CM and EM memory subsets, whereas CD8+ clones were found to be enriched in EMRA. Some responding clones were found in pre-infection memory, which suggests that pre-existing cross-reactive memory T cells took part in the SARS-CoV-2 response. The study included only a couple of mild cases, and larger cohorts that include severe cases with pre-infection samples were judged to be necessary. SARS-CoV-2 specificity was not confirmed for the second-wave clones peaking on day 37.

Ficoll-Paque density gradient centrifugation was the method used to isolate PBMCs. Material for sequencing was PBMCs or a T cell subset sorted from them (not recorded which). The clonotype was recovered from an adult who had mild COVID-19 (a few samples of this study predate the infection). The sample titles of this study are shuffled in the database, so cell type and time point are left out. The chain is encoded by TRBV11-2 joined to TRBJ1-2; D gene: possibly TRBD1, on 5 matching bases. The nucleotide sequence reads as follows: TGTGCCAGCAGCTACCTGGGGGGAATCTATGGCTACACCTTC. It translates to CASSYLGGIYGYTF.